The sequence of this T cell receptor (beta chain) was determined in a study of CD8+CD57+ T cells in acquired aplastic anemia (dated by TCRdb to 2016 to 2019). Concerning the study at large: On average, sorted CD4+ and CD8+ cells yielded around 3.4 ug of extracted DNA, with a range of about 0.18 to 27.4 ug. A CD8+CD57+ expansion meant a frequency higher than the mean frequency seen in healthy subjects. Points the paper makes about the study in general: Some 27 CD8+ CDR3 sequences were found in both patients and controls but appeared to be highly expressed in patients and within the immunodominant clones of the patients. No significant difference in CD8+ Simpson's diversity was found between patients and healthy controls (P=0.060).

Genomic DNA served as template for TCR beta VDJ combination and CDR3 sequence profiling. An Illumina HiSeq 2000 was the platform used for TCR repertoire sequencing. As for how the authors treated the data: TRBV/TRBJ rearrangement plots, CDR3 size and DJ length profiles, and Simpson's diversity index were used to assess repertoires. The most abundant DNA sequence in the deep sequencing data was defined as the immunodominant clone. CDR3 amino acid sequences were checked for sharing between subjects and were compared against published repertoires and the VDJdb database. TCRdb reran the public reads through fastp at Q25 and MiXCR, keeping productive beta chains. All rows with the same CDR3 protein become a single entry with the most common DNA and genes. The V and J calls and clone size come from TCRdb's table, not from the authors' own analysis. The sample profile shows roughly 200,000 distinct CDR3 sequences; 60% to 80% of them were found once. Clones ranked in the top ten supply roughly 62% of the sample.

CDR1 and CDR2, per the germline V gene (reference sequence), are DFQATT and SNEGSKA. CDR3 length: 12 amino acids, cysteine to phenylalanine. Just the 36-base CDR3 DNA is kept, in frame starting at base 1. Trimming takes 6 bases off V and 5 bases off J; junction bases not matched to a gene: 2. Points on this clonotype: Its antigen remains undetermined. No qualities accompany the bases; no much larger clone lies one base away.

Expansion of CD8+CD57+ cells had been shown by flow cytometry in the patients chosen for sequencing. Severe acquired aplastic anemia was diagnosed in all patients according to International Study of Aplastic Anemia and Agranulocytosis and Camitta criteria. Patients had received no therapy at the time of blood sampling. In this study, sorted CD4+ and CD8+ T cells from the blood of healthy subjects and of severe aplastic anemia patients had their TCR repertoires deep-sequenced. In the USA, patient enrollment took place under clinicaltrials.gov protocols 00001620, 01623167, 00001397, 00071045, 00081523 and 00961064. Ficoll-Paque density gradient centrifugation was used to isolate peripheral blood mononuclear cells. Before DNA was extracted, CD4+ and CD8+ T cells were sorted using either FACS or magnetic beads.

The chain is encoded by TRBV20-1 joined to TRBJ2-5; TRBD2 fits 11 bases in the junction. This clonotype was sampled from a human donor with aplastic anemia. Sequenced sample: sorted CD4+, CD8+, or CD8+CD57+ T cells (not recorded which) from PBMCs. The CDR3: CSAWTSGETQYF. DNA sequence: TGCAGTGCCTGGACTAGCGGGGAGACCCAGTACTTC.